Below, 2 T cell receptor beta chains from the same sample are listed, as sequenced in a study of PD-1 blockade in classical Hodgkin lymphoma. Sequencing was performed with immunoSEQ multiplex PCR; in TCRdb, only in-frame clones are kept and a portion is missing. The data hold about 39,000 clones, with roughly two thirds observed a single time. With no exception, relapse followed autologous stem cell transplantation in all patients, and brentuximab vedotin exposure varied. Specimen: peripheral blood mononuclear cells (PBMCs), collected before the second cycle of nivolumab. The origin of the receptors is a human donor with classical Hodgkin lymphoma.

The CDR3 sequence: CASSPGQGVTEAFF. CDR3 coding DNA: TGTGCCAGCAGCCCGGGACAGGGGGTGACTGAAGCTTTCTTT. The V and J genes are TRBV11-3 and TRBJ1-1; 11 nucleotides line up with TRBD1. V was clipped by 5 bases and J by 5 bases; unmatched bases: 4. The CDR3 runs 14 residues. The germline V gene encodes CDR1 SGHNT and CDR2 YENEEA.

The chain employs TRBV9 and TRBJ2-1, with 8 bases identical to TRBD2. The CDR3 consists of 18 residues. Germline CDR1 SGDLS, CDR2 YYNGEE. The V and J ends lost 3 bases and 2 bases, in that order; junction bases with no gene match: 13. The CDR3 here is CASSGTSSRQRPYNEQFF. The CDR3 DNA is TGTGCCAGCAGCGGGACTAGCTCACGGCAGCGCCCCTACAATGAGCAGTTCTTC.